These 21 T cell receptor beta chains were sequenced from one sample in a study of blood T cell repertoires in COVID-19. TCRdb keeps only in-frame clones here, not all; method: immunoSEQ multiplex PCR. The sample has under 90,000 clones, around 86% seen once. Sequencing was performed on peripheral blood. The receptors come from a woman of 80 years or more with active or convalescent COVID-19.

This sequence joins TRBV15 and TRBJ2-3; TRBD2 matches at 8 bases. CDR1 and CDR2 (germline): LNHNV, YYDKDF (reference sequence). This CDR3 region has 16 residues. J gave up 6 bases and V 6 bases, and 14 bases lay outside the gene matches. DNA for the CDR3: TGTGCCACCAGGCTTCTTGATACGGGGGGGCCCGATACGCAGTATTTT. It is translated as CATRLLDTGGPDTQYF.

DNA of the CDR3: TGTGCCAGCAGCCCCGGCAGGGGGTTATATGAGCAGTTCTTC. Its translation is CASSPGRGLYEQFF. The chain is built from TRBV14 and TRBJ2-1; TRBD1 matches 7 bases. Germline CDR1 SGHDN, CDR2 FVKESK. CDR3 size: 14 residues. J was trimmed by 8 bases and V by 4 bases; bases with no gene match: 8. Combining the CDR3 with reference TRBV14 and TRBJ2-1 gives the whole variable domain EAGVTQFPSHSVIEKGQTVTLRCDPISGHDNLYWYRRVMGKEIKFLLHFVKESKQDESGMPNNRFLAERTGGTYSTLKVQPAELEDSGVYFCASSPGRGLYEQFFGPGTRLTVL.

The rearrangement links TRBV7-6 to TRBJ1-1; D might be TRBD1 (6 bases). Germline V gene data show CDR1 as SGHVS and CDR2 as FNYEAQ. This CDR3 has 17 residues. The ends were cut back, 3 bases at V and 0 bases at J, with 17 bases in the middle. The CDR3 is CASSFLQGRGMNTEAFF. The DNA of the CDR3 is TGTGCCAGCAGCTTTTTACAGGGAAGGGGCATGAACACTGAAGCTTTCTTT.

CDR3 protein: CASSPKTGTGERAKNIQYF. The CDR3 DNA reads TGTGCCAGCTCACCAAAAACCGGGACAGGGGAAAGGGCCAAAAACATTCAGTACTTC. The genes are TRBV18 and TRBJ2-4, with TRBD1 matching 10 bases. This CDR3 region has 19 residues. The trim removed 2 bases at V and 1 base at J, leaving 11 bases unmatched. Germline-derived CDR1 and CDR2 are KGHSH and LQKENI.

This chain links TRBV15 with TRBJ2-6; TRBD2 matches 8 bases. V gave up 7 bases and J gave up 2 bases; unmatched junction bases: 13. The CDR3 runs to 18 residues. Germline V CDR1 and CDR2: LNHNV, YYDKDF (reference sequence). The CDR3 loop is CATIPGGIGYTGANVLTF. In DNA, the CDR3 is TGTGCCACCATTCCGGGGGGGATAGGGTACACTGGGGCCAACGTCCTGACTTTC.

The chain links TRBV20-1 to TRBJ2-7; 9 nucleotides line up with TRBD2. J was trimmed by 2 bases and V by 3 bases; bases with no gene match: 5. This CDR3 is built from 14 residues. The germline V gene has CDR1 DFQATT and CDR2 SNEGSKA (reference sequence). The CDR3 coding sequence is TGCAGTGCTAGTATGCTAGCGGGACCCTACGAGCAGTACTTC. It codes for CSASMLAGPYEQYF.

This clone was seen a single time. The chain uses TRBV9 and TRBJ2-3; perhaps TRBD2 as D (6 bases). Germline lookup yields CDR1 SGDLS and CDR2 YYNGEE. Trimming took 4 bases from V and 2 from J, leaving 14 bases between them. There are 15 residues in the CDR3. CDR3 DNA sequence: TGTGCCAGCAGCACTCGGGACTCGCTCACAGATACGCAGTATTTT. Its protein product is CASSTRDSLTDTQYF.

This clone was seen ten or more times. This chain links TRBV7-3 with TRBJ2-1; 8 nucleotides align to TRBD1. Per germline, CDR1 SGHTA and CDR2 FQGTGA. The CDR3 runs to 15 residues. With V trimmed by 2 bases and J by 3 bases, 3 bases remained unmatched. The CDR3 DNA reads as TGTGCCAGCAGCTTAGACAGGGGAAACTACAATGAGCAGTTCTTC. This gives the protein CASSLDRGNYNEQFF.

V gene TRBV7-6 combines with J gene TRBJ1-4, with 11 bases that match TRBD1. The CDR3 runs to 18 residues. The V segment lost 4 bases and the J segment 2 bases; nucleotides outside the gene matches: 9. The V gene's germline CDR1 is SGHVS and CDR2 FNYEAQ. Here the CDR3 reads CASSSRDRGEATNEKLFF. The DNA of the CDR3 is TGTGCCAGCAGCTCCCGGGACAGGGGGGAGGCCACTAATGAAAAACTGTTTTTT.

The rearrangement uses TRBV6-5 and TRBJ1-3, with D possibly being TRBD1 (5 bases). This CDR3 contains 15 residues. V lost 7 bases, J lost 4 bases, and 17 bases lay in between. Germline V gene data show CDR1 as MNHEY and CDR2 as SVGAGI. This CDR3 is CASKGAGRSGNTIYF. In DNA form, the CDR3 reads TGTGCCAGCAAAGGGGCAGGGAGGTCCGGAAACACCATATATTTT.

By its share, this clone is medium-sized (0.01 to 0.1%). J is TRBJ2-1 and V is TRBV28, with 9 bases fitting TRBD2. Germline V gene data show CDR1 as MDHEN and CDR2 as SYDVKM. The CDR3 sequence is 16 residues long. The J segment lost 3 bases and the V segment lost 0 bases, leaving 3 bases of the junction unmatched. CDR3 in DNA: TGTGCCAGCAGTTTATGGGTAGCGGGAGACTACAATGAGCAGTTCTTC. Translated, it gives CASSLWVAGDYNEQFF.

The V call is TRBV19, the J call TRBJ2-3; TRBD1 aligns across 9 bases. V dropped 0 bases and J dropped 7; count of bases not matched to a gene: 8. The CDR3 totals 16 residues. Per the germline V gene, CDR1 is LNHDA and CDR2 is SQIVND (reference sequence). This CDR3 reads CASSIEGTGFTNTQYF. The CDR3 nucleotides read TGTGCCAGTAGTATAGAAGGGACAGGGTTCACTAATACGCAGTATTTT.

This chain links TRBV7-8 with TRBJ1-2; D not certain. Germline V lookup: CDR1 SGHVS, CDR2 FQNEAQ. The V gene lost 5 bases and the J gene lost 4 bases, with 5 bases spanning the gap. The CDR3 has 11 amino acids. The CDR3 region has the DNA TGTGCCAGCAGCCGCAGCTATGGCTACACCTTC. Its translation is CASSRSYGYTF.

The chain carries TRBV6-1 and TRBJ2-7; 15 bases fit TRBD2. The CDR3 sequence is 16 residues long. Trimming cost V 6 bases and J 5 bases; bases outside gene matches: 8. Germline CDR1 is MNHNS and CDR2 is SASEGT. CDR3 sequence: CASREMGLAGGDEQYF. CDR3 nucleotide sequence: TGTGCCAGCAGGGAAATGGGACTAGCGGGAGGAGACGAGCAGTACTTC.

The rearrangement links TRBV6-2 or TRBV6-3 to TRBJ1-2; D possibly corresponds to TRBD1 (5 bases). V was shortened by 6 bases and J by 10 bases, with 15 bases between the two germline ends. The CDR3 covers 12 residues. Germline V lookup: CDR1 MNHEY, CDR2 SVGEGT. The DNA of the CDR3 is TGTGCCAGCAGCCGATGGGGCGCTGACTACACCTTC. Its translation: CASSRWGADYTF.

In its sample, this clone was seen once. This rearrangement joins TRBV5-1 to TRBJ2-5; 11 nucleotides line up with TRBD1. V shed 1 base, J shed 4 bases, and the junction held 3 bases outside the gene matches. Germline assignment: CDR1 SGHRS and CDR2 YFSETQ. The CDR3 extends over 15 amino acids. CDR3 amino acids: CASSLRTGGGETQYF. DNA of the CDR3: TGCGCCAGCAGCTTGAGGACAGGGGGCGGAGAGACCCAGTACTTC.

The chain couples TRBV27 to TRBJ2-7, with 14 bases lining up with TRBD2. Losses at the gene ends were 5 bases for V and 0 bases for J; bases not matched to a gene: 9. The germline gives CDR1 MNHEY, CDR2 SMNVEV (reference sequence). The CDR3 consists of 18 residues. DNA of the CDR3: TGTGCCAGCAGTGTTCGACTAGCGGGAGGGACCCACTCCTACGAGCAGTACTTC. As protein: CASSVRLAGGTHSYEQYF.

The V call is TRBV11-3, the J call TRBJ2-5, with D tentatively TRBD1 (6 bases). Trimming took 5 bases from V and 4 from J, leaving 17 bases between them. Germline V gives CDR1 SGHNT, CDR2 YENEEA. The CDR3 runs 15 residues. DNA of the CDR3: TGTGCCAGCAGCCCTAACACAGGGTATGGAGAGACCCAGTACTTC. Its translation: CASSPNTGYGETQYF.

A few counts support this clone. The chain is built from TRBV3-1 (or the pseudogene TRBV3-2) and TRBJ2-7; D uncertain. CDR3 length: 14 amino acids. CDR1 and CDR2 (germline): LGHDT, YNNKEL (reference sequence). The germline V and J ends were trimmed by 1 base and 0 bases, with 7 bases remaining between them. CDR3 in DNA: TGTGCCAGCAGCCAAGGACACCTCTCCTACGAGCAGTACTTC. Protein: CASSQGHLSYEQYF.

The genes are TRBV7-2 and TRBJ2-7; 11 bases line up with TRBD2. The germline V gene has CDR1 SGHTA and CDR2 FQGNSA. This CDR3 has 17 amino acids. The ends lost 0 bases at V and 0 bases at J; junction bases unmatched: 4. CDR3 region: CASSLAPLAGGSYEQYF. The CDR3 region has the DNA TGTGCCAGCAGCTTAGCCCCCCTAGCGGGGGGCTCCTACGAGCAGTACTTC.

The V and J genes are TRBV6-5 and TRBJ2-1; TRBD2 matches 14 bases. Germline V gene lookup returns CDR1 MNHEY and CDR2 SVGAGI. The CDR3 is made up of 13 amino acids. V dropped 10 bases and J dropped 12; count of bases not matched to a gene: 8. Written as DNA, the CDR3 is TGTGCCACCACCGGGACTAGCGGGAGTAGGCAGTTCTTC. Translated, it gives CATTGTSGSRQFF.